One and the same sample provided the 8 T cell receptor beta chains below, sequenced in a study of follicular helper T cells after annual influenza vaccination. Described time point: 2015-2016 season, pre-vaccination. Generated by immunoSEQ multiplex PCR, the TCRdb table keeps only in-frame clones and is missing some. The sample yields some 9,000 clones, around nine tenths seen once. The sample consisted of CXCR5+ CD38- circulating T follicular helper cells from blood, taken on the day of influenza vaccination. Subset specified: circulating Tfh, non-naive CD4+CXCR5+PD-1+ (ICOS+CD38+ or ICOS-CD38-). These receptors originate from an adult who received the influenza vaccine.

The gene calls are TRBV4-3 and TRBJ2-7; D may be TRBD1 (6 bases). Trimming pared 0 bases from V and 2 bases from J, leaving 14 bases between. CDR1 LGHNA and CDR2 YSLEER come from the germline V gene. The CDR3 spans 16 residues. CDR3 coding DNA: TGCGCCAGCAGCCAAGATCTTTCAGGGGTGACCTACGAGCAGTACTTC. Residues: CASSQDLSGVTYEQYF.

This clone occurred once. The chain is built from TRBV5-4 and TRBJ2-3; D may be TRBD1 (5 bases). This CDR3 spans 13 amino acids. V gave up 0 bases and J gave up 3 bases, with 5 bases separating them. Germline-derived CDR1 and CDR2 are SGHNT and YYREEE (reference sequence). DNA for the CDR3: TGTGCCAGCAGCTTGGACAGGACAGATACGCAGTATTTT. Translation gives CASSLDRTDTQYF.

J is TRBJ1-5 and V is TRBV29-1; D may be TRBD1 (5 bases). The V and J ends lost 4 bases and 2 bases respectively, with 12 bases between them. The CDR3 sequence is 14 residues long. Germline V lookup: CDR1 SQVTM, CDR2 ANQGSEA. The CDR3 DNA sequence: TGCAGCGTTGTAGCCGGGGCAGGCAATCAGCCCCAGCATTTT. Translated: CSVVAGAGNQPQHF.

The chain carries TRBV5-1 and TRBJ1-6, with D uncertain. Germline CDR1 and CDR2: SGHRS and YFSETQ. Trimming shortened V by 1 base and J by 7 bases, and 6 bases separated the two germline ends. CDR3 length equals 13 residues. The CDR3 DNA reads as TGCGCCAGCAGCTTGCAGGCCAATTCACCCCTCCACTTT. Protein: CASSLQANSPLHF.

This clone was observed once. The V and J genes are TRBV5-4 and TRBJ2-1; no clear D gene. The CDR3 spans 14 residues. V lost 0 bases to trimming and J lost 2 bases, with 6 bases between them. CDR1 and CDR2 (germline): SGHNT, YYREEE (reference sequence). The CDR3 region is CASSLASTYNEQFF. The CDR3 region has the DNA TGTGCCAGCAGCTTGGCATCTACCTACAATGAGCAGTTCTTC.

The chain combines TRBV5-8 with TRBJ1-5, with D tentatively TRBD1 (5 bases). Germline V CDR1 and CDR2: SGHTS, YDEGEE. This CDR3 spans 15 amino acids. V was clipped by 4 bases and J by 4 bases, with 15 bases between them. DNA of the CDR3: TGTGCCAGCAGCCCGGGGACTTTCAGGAATCAGCCCCAGCATTTT. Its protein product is CASSPGTFRNQPQHF.

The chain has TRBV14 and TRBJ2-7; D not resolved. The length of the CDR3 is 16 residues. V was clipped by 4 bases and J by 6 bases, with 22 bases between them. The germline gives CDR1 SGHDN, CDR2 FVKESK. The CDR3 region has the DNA TGTGCCAGCAGCCCCTGGCTCACCGGCGAACCCGGCGAGCAGTACTTC. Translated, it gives CASSPWLTGEPGEQYF.

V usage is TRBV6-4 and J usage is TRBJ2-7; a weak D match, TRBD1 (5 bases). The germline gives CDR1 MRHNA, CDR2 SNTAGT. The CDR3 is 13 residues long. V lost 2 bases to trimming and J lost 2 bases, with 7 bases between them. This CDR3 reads CASSDKGPYEQYF. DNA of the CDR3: TGTGCCAGCAGTGACAAGGGGCCCTACGAGCAGTACTTC.